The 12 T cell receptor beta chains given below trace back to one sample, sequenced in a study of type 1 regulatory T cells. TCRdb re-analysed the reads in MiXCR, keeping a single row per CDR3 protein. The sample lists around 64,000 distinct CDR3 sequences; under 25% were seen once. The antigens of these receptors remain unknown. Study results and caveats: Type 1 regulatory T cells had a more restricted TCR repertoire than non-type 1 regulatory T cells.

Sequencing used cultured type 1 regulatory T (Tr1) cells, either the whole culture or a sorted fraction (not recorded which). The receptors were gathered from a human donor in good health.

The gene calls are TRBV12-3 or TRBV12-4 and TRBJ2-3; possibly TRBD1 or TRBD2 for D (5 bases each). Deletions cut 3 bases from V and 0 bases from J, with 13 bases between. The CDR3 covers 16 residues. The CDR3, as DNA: TGTGCCAGCAGTTTTCCGGGGCAGCCAAGCACAGATACGCAGTATTTT. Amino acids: CASSFPGQPSTDTQYF.

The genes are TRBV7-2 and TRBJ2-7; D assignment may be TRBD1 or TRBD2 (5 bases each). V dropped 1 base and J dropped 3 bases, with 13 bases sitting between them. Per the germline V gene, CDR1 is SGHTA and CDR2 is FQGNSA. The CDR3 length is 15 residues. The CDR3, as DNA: TGTGCCAGCAGCTTAGGCCAGGGCGGGTTCTACGAGCAGTACTTC. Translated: CASSLGQGGFYEQYF. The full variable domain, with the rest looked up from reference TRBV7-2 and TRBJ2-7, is GAGVSQSPSNKVTEKGKDVELRCDPISGHTALYWYRQSLGQGLEFLIYFQGNSAPDKSGLPSDRFSAERTGGSVSTLTIQRTQQEDSAVYLCASSLGQGGFYEQYFGPGTRLTVT.

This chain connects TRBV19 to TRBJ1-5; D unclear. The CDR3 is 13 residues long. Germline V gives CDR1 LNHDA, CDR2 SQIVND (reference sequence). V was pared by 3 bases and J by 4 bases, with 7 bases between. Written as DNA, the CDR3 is TGTGCCAGTAGTATTGGGATAAATCAGCCCCAGCATTTT. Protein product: CASSIGINQPQHF.

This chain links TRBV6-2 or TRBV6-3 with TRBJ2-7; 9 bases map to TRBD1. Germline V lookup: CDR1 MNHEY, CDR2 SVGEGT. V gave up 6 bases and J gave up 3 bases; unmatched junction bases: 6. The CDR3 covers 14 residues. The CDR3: CASRLTGGGYEQYF. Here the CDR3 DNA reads TGTGCCAGCAGACTGACAGGGGGGGGCTACGAGCAGTACTTC.

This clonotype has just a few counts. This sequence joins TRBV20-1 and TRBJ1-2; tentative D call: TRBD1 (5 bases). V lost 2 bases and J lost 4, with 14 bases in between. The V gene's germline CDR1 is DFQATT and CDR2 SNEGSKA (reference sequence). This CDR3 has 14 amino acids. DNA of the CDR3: TGCAGTGCTAGAAACAGACAGACCCTCTATGGCTACACCTTC. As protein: CSARNRQTLYGYTF.

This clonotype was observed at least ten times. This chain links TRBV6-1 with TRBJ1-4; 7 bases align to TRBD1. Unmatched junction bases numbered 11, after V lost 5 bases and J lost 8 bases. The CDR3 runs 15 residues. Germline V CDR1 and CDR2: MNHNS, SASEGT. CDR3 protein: CASSQTTGVGEKLFF. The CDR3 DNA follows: TGTGCCAGCAGTCAGACCACAGGGGTAGGGGAAAAACTGTTTTTT.

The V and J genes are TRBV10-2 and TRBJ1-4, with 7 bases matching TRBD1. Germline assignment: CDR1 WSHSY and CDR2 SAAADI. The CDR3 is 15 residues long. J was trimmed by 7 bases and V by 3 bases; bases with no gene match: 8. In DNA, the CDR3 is TGCGCCAGCAGTGAAGAGGGGACAGCTAGTGAAAAACTGTTTTTT. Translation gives CASSEEGTASEKLFF.

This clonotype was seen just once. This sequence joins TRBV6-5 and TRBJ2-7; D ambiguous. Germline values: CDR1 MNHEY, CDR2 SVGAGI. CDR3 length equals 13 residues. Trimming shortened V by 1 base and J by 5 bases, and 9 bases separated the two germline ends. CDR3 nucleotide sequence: TGTGCCAGCAGTTACTTCCAGACCCACGAGCAGTACTTC. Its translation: CASSYFQTHEQYF.

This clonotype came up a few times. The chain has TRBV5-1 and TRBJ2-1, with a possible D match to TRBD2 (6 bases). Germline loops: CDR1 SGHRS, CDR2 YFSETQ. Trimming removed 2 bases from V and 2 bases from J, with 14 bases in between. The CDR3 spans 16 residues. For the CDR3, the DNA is TGCGCCAGCAGCTTAACCGGACTACAAACCTACAATGAGCAGTTCTTC. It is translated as CASSLTGLQTYNEQFF.

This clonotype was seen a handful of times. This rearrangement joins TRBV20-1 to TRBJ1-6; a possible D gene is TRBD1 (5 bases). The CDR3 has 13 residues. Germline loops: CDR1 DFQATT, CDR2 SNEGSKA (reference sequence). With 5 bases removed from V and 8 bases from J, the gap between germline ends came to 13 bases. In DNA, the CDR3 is TGCAGTGCTGTCACCGGGACCTATTCACCCCTCCACTTT. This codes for CSAVTGTYSPLHF.

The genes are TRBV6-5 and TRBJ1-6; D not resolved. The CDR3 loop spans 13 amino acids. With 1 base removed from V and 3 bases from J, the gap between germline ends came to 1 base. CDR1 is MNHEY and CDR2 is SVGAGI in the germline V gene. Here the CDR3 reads CASSYFYNSPLHF. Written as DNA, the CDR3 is TGTGCCAGCAGTTACTTCTATAATTCACCCCTCCACTTT.

The CDR3 region is CASRSGGAYEQYF. Here the CDR3 DNA reads TGTGCCAGCAGAAGTGGAGGGGCCTACGAGCAGTACTTC. V gene TRBV28 combines with J gene TRBJ2-7; possible D gene TRBD2, 6 bases. The germline gives CDR1 MDHEN, CDR2 SYDVKM. Trimming left V 6 bases short and J 2 bases short, with 11 bases between. This CDR3 region has 13 residues.